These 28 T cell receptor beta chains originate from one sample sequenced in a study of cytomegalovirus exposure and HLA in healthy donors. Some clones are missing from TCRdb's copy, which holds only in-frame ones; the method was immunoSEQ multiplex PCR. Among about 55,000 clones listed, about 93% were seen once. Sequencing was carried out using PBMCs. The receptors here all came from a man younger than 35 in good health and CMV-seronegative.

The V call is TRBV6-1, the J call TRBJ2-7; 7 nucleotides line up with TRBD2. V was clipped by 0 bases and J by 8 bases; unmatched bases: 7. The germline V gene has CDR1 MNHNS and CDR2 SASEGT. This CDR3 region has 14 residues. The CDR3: CASSEAAGVPQQYF. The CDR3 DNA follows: TGTGCCAGCAGTGAAGCGGCGGGAGTCCCCCAGCAGTACTTC.

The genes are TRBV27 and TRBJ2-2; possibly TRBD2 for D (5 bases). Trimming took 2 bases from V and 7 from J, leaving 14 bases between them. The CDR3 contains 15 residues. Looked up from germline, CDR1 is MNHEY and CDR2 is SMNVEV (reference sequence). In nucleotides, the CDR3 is TGTGCCAGCAGTTTACGGGTCACCGGGGACGGGGAGCTGTTTTTT. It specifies CASSLRVTGDGELFF.

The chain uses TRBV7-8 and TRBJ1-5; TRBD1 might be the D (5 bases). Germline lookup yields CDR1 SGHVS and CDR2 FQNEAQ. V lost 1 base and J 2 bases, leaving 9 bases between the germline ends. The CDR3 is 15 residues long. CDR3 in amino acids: CASSLGVGGNQPQHF. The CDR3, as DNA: TGTGCCAGCAGCTTAGGCGTAGGGGGCAATCAGCCCCAGCATTTT. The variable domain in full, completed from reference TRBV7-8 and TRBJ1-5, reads GAGVSQSPRYKVAKRGQDVALRCDPISGHVSLFWYQQALGQGPEFLTYFQNEAQLDKSGLPSDRFFAERPEGSVSTLKIQRTQQEDSAVYLCASSLGVGGNQPQHFGDGTRLSIL.

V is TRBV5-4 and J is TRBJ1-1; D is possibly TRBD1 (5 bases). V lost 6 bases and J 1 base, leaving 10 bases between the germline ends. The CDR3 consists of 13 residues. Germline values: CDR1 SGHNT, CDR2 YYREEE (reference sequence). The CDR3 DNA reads TGTGCCAGCAACCCAACAGGGAACACTGAAGCTTTCTTT. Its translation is CASNPTGNTEAFF. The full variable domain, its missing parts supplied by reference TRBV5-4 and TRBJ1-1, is ETGVTQSPTHLIKTRGQQVTLRCSSQSGHNTVSWYQQALGQGPQFIFQYYREEENGRGNFPPRFSGLQFPNYSSELNVNALELDDSALYLCASNPTGNTEAFFGQGTRLTVV.

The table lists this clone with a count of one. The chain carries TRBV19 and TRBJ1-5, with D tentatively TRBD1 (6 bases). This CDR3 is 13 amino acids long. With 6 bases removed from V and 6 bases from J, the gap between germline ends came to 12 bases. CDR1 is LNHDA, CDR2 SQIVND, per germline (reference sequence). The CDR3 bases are TGTGCCAGTAGGAACCCAGGGGCTCAGCCCCAGCATTTT. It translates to CASRNPGAQPQHF. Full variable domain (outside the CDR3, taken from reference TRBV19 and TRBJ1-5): DGGITQSPKYLFRKEGQNVTLSCEQNLNHDAMYWYRQDPGQGLRLIYYSQIVNDFQKGDIAEGYSVSREKKESFPLTVTSAQKNPTAFYLCASRNPGAQPQHFGDGTRLSIL.

The CDR3 loop is CASSESQGLTEAFF. The CDR3 region has the DNA TGCGCCAGCAGTGAGTCGCAGGGGCTCACTGAAGCTTTCTTT. The chain joins TRBV10-1 to TRBJ1-1, with D possibly matching TRBD1 (6 bases). The CDR3 has 14 residues. CDR1 and CDR2 from the germline V gene are WNHNN and SYGVQD (reference sequence). V was clipped by 0 bases and J by 4 bases, with 9 bases between them.

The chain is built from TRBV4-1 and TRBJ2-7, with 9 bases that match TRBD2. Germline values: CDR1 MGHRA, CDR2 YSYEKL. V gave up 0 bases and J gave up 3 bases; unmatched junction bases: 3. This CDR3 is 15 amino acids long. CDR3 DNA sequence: TGCGCCAGCAGCCAAGAGGCTAGCGGGATCTACGAGCAGTACTTC. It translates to CASSQEASGIYEQYF.

The CDR3 DNA reads TGTGCCAGCAGCGGACAAACCCTGCGGTCCGCTGAAGCTTTCTTT. It codes for CASSGQTLRSAEAFF. This chain uses TRBV27 with TRBJ1-1; possible D gene TRBD1, 5 bases. Trimming took 6 bases from V and 6 from J, leaving 20 bases between them. This CDR3 is built from 15 residues. CDR1 MNHEY and CDR2 SMNVEV come from the germline V gene (reference sequence).

The CDR3 DNA reads TGCAGCTTCCGGACAGATAACTATGGCTACACCTTC. This sequence encodes CSFRTDNYGYTF. The chain carries TRBV29-1 and TRBJ1-2; possible D gene TRBD1, 6 bases. The germline V and J ends were trimmed by 8 bases and 1 base, with 11 bases remaining between them. Germline values: CDR1 SQVTM, CDR2 ANQGSEA. CDR3 length equals 12 residues.

This CDR3 is CASSALRDRAYEQYF. The CDR3, as DNA: TGTGCCAGCAGCGCACTCCGGGACAGAGCCTACGAGCAGTACTTC. This rearrangement joins TRBV7-9 to TRBJ2-7, with 7 positions matching TRBD1. CDR1 is SEHNR, CDR2 FQNEAQ, per germline (reference sequence). Unmatched junction bases numbered 9, after V lost 5 bases and J lost 2 bases. The CDR3 covers 15 residues.

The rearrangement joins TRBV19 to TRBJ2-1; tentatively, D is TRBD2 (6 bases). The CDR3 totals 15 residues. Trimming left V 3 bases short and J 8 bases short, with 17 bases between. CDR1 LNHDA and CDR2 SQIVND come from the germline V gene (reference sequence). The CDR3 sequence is CASSIPGRDLDEQFF. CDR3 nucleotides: TGTGCCAGTAGTATCCCCGGCAGGGACTTAGATGAGCAGTTCTTC.

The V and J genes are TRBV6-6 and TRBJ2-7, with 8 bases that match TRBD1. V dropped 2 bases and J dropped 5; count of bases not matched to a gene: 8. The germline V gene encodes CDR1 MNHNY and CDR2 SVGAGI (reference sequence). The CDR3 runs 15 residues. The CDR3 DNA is TGTGCCAGCAGTTACCTAAGACAGGGGAGGAACGAGCAGTACTTC. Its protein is CASSYLRQGRNEQYF.

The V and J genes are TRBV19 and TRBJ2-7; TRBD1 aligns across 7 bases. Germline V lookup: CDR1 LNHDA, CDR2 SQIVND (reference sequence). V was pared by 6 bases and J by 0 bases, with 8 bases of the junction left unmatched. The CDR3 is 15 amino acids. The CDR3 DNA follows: TGTGCCAGTAGCCACAAACGGGACAGCTCCTACGAGCAGTACTTC. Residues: CASSHKRDSSYEQYF.

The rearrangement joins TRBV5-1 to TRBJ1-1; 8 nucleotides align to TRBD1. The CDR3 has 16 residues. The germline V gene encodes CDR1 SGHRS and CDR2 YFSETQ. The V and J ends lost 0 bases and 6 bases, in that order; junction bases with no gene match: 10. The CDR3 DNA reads TGCGCCAGCAGCTTGGGGACAGGGTTCCCCGGAGCTGAAGCTTTCTTT. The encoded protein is CASSLGTGFPGAEAFF.

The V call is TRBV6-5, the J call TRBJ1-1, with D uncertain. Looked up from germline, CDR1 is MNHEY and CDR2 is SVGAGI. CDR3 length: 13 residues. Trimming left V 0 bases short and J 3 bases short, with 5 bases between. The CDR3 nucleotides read TGTGCCAGCAGTTACTCGGAGGACACTGAAGCTTTCTTT. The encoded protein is CASSYSEDTEAFF.

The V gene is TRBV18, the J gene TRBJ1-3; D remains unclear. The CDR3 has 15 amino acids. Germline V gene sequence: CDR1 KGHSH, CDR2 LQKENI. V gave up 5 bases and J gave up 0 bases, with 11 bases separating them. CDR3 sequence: CASSSAPPSGNTIYF. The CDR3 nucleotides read TGTGCCAGCTCAAGCGCACCTCCCTCTGGAAACACCATATATTTT.

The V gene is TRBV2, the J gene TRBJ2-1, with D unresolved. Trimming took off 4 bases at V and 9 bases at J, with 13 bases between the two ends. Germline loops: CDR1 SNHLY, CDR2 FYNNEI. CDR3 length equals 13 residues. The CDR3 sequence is CASSADLPPEQFF. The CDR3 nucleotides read TGTGCCAGCAGTGCCGACTTACCCCCTGAGCAGTTCTTC.

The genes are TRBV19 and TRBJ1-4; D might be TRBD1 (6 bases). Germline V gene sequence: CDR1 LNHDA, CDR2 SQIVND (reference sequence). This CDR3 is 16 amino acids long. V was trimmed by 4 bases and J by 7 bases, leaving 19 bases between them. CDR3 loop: CASSRPGGGPGEKLFF. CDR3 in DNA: TGTGCCAGTAGTAGACCCGGGGGGGGGCCGGGTGAAAAACTGTTTTTT.

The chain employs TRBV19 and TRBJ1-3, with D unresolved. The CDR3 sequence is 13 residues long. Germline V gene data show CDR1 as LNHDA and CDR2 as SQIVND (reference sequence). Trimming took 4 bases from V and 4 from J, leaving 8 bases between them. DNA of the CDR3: TGTGCCAGTAGTACTGAAGCGGGAAACACCATATATTTT. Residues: CASSTEAGNTIYF.

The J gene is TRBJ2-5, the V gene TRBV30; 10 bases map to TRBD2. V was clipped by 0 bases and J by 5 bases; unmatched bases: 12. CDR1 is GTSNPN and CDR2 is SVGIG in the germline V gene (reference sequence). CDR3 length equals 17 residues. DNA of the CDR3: TGTGCCTGGAGTGTACCTATACAGCGGGAGGGCAGGGAGACCCAGTACTTC. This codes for CAWSVPIQREGRETQYF. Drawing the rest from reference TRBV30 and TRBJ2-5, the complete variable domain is SQTIHQWPATLVQPVGSPLSLECTVEGTSNPNLYWYRQAAGRGLQLLFYSVGIGQISSEVPQNLSASRPQDRQFILSSKKLLLSDSGFYLCAWSVPIQREGRETQYFGPGTRLLVL.

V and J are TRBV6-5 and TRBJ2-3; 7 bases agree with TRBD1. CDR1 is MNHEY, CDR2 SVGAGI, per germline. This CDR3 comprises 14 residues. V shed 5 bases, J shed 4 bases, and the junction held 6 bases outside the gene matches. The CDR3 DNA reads TGTGCCAGCAGTCAAGCGACAGGGCCAGATACGCAGTATTTT. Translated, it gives CASSQATGPDTQYF.

The CDR3 DNA reads TGTGCCAGCAGCCAGGGGGCAGGGAGGTTCTCTGGGGCCAACGTCCTGACTTTC. This translates into CASSQGAGRFSGANVLTF. The chain uses TRBV9 and TRBJ2-6, with 8 bases matching TRBD1. The V segment lost 4 bases and the J segment 0 bases; nucleotides outside the gene matches: 9. Germline V gene lookup returns CDR1 SGDLS and CDR2 YYNGEE. The CDR3 consists of 18 residues.

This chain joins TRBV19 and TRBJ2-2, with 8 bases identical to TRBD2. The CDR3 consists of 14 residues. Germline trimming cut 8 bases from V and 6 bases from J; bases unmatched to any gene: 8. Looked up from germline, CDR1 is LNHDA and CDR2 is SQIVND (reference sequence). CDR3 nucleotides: TGTGCCAGTGAGAGCGGGAGAAGGTCCGGGGAGCTGTTTTTT. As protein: CASESGRRSGELFF. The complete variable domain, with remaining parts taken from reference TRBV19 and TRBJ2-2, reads DGGITQSPKYLFRKEGQNVTLSCEQNLNHDAMYWYRQDPGQGLRLIYYSQIVNDFQKGDIAEGYSVSREKKESFPLTVTSAQKNPTAFYLCASESGRRSGELFFGEGSRLTVL.

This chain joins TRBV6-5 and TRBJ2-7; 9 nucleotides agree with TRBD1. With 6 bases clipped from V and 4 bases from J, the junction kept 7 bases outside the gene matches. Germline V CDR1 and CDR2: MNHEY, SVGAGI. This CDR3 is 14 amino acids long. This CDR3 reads CASSPGTGRYEQYF. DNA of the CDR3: TGTGCCAGCAGCCCTGGGACAGGGAGGTACGAGCAGTACTTC.

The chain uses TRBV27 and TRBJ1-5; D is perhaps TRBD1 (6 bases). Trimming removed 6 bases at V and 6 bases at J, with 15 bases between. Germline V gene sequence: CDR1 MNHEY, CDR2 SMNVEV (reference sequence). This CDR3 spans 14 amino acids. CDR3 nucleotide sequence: TGTGCCAGCAGCCCCCGGCAAGGGGGTCAGCCCCAGCATTTT. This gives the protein CASSPRQGGQPQHF.

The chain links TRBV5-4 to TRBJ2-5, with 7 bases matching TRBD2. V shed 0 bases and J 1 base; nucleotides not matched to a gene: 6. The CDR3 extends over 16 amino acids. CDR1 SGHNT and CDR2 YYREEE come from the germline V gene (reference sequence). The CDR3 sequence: CASSLEGLPLQETQYF. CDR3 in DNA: TGTGCCAGCAGCTTGGAGGGACTACCTCTCCAAGAGACCCAGTACTTC.

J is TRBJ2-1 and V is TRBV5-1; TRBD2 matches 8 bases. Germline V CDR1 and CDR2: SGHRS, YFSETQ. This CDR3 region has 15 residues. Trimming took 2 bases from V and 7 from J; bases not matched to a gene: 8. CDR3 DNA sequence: TGCGCCAGCAGCTTCGACAGGACTAGCAAGAATGAGCAGTTCTTC. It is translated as CASSFDRTSKNEQFF.

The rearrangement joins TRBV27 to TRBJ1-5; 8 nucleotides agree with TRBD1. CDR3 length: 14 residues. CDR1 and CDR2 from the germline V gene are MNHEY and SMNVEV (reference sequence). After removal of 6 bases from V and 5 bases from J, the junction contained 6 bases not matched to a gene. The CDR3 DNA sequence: TGTGCCAGCAGCCGAGAGACAGGGGATCAGCCCCAGCATTTT. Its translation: CASSRETGDQPQHF.